This T cell receptor (beta chain) was retrieved from a study of T-cell reconstitution after alpha-beta-depleted transplantation in children. The study, taken as a whole, reports: Some patients' high day-60 TCRbeta diversity was attributed to recipient cells surviving conditioning. Expanded graft clones, several hundred of them, were reportedly the source of alpha-beta T cells about two months after transplant. One year post-transplant, T-cell counts and diversity were largely derived from T cells produced anew.

In the case of this clonotype: Its matching antigen is unknown. Since a much larger clone is just one base distant, this may be a read error. Since the CDR3 does not end with the conserved phenylalanine or tryptophan, this likely comes from a read error.

The TCRbeta library was prepared with unique molecular identifiers. TCRdb reprocessed the PCR reads with MiXCR, giving one entry per CDR3 protein. The table has 140,000 to 150,000 distinct CDR3 sequences, around 10% seen once. The CDR3 has 15 amino acids. The junction had 5 bases not matched to a gene; V was cut back by 3 bases and J by 4 bases. This material consisted of PBMCs, mostly from graft donor cells, taken 180 days after TCRalphabeta/CD19-depleted stem cell transplant. The sequence derives from a female patient between 2 and 15 years old who had a stem cell transplant for congenital amegakaryocytic thrombocytopenia, so the T cells may come from the graft donor. The chain carries TRBV12-3 or TRBV12-4 and TRBJ2-2, with 7 bases fitting TRBD2. The DNA for the CDR3 is TGTGCCAGCAGTTTCGCGGGAGCGGGCACCGGGGAGCTGTTTTTG. It specifies CASSFAGAGTGELFL.